The 29 T cell receptor beta chains below all came from one sample that was sequenced in a study of blood T cell repertoires in COVID-19. Assay: immunoSEQ multiplex PCR; the TCRdb copy retains only in-frame clones and omits some. This table holds tens of thousands of clones, 70% to 90% found once. The sequenced material came from peripheral blood. These receptor sequences come from a woman aged 60-70 years with acute or convalescent COVID-19.

The chain joins TRBV7-9 to TRBJ2-3; D remains ambiguous. In germline, CDR1 is SEHNR, CDR2 FQNEAQ (reference sequence). V was cut by 5 bases and J by 3 bases, with 12 bases left in between. This CDR3 region has 14 residues. The CDR3 loop is CASSPSGATDTQYF. DNA for the CDR3: TGTGCCAGCAGCCCAAGTGGAGCAACAGATACGCAGTATTTT.

J is TRBJ2-3 and V is TRBV28; tentatively, D is TRBD2 (7 bases). The CDR3 runs 15 residues. Germline CDR1 MDHEN, CDR2 SYDVKM. Trimming removed 5 bases from V and 4 bases from J, with 16 bases in between. The chain's CDR3 is CASSGNREGADTQYF. DNA for the CDR3: TGTGCCAGCAGTGGTAACAGGGAGGGGGCAGATACGCAGTATTTT.

The chain is built from TRBV7-2 and TRBJ2-3, with D perhaps matching TRBD2 (6 bases). V lost 2 bases to trimming and J lost 3 bases, with 9 bases between them. CDR3 length: 14 residues. Germline loops: CDR1 SGHTA, CDR2 FQGNSA. CDR3 loop: CASSLQTSTDTQYF. The DNA for the CDR3 is TGTGCCAGCAGCTTACAGACTAGTACAGATACGCAGTATTTT.

The rearrangement joins TRBV28 to TRBJ1-1; D is undetermined. Germline V gives CDR1 MDHEN, CDR2 SYDVKM. The CDR3 has 14 amino acids. Trimming stripped 9 bases from V and 4 bases from J, with 18 bases between. As DNA, the CDR3 is TGTGCCAGTTATGCTTTGGAGGGTAGCACTGAAGCTTTCTTT. Protein: CASYALEGSTEAFF.

This CDR3 is CASRERGSYEQYV. CDR3 nucleotides: TGTGCCAGCCGGGAGCGAGGGTCCTACGAGCAGTACGTC. This rearrangement joins TRBV6-5 to TRBJ2-7, with TRBD2 as a possible D gene (6 bases). Germline CDR1 MNHEY, CDR2 SVGAGI. This CDR3 has 13 amino acids. V lost 8 bases and J 1 base, leaving 12 bases between the germline ends.

The chain couples TRBV5-1 to TRBJ2-1; possible D gene TRBD2, 6 bases. This CDR3 has 16 residues. The germline V and J ends were trimmed by 2 bases and 1 base, with 13 bases remaining between them. Germline assignment: CDR1 SGHRS and CDR2 YFSETQ. CDR3: CASSFLEGRSYNEQFF. The CDR3 region has the DNA TGCGCCAGCAGCTTCCTCGAGGGGAGGTCCTACAATGAGCAGTTCTTC.

V usage is TRBV11-2 and J usage is TRBJ2-1, with 8 bases fitting TRBD1. This CDR3 has 16 residues. Germline trimming cut 5 bases from V and 4 bases from J; bases unmatched to any gene: 10. CDR1 SGHAT and CDR2 FQNNGV come from the germline V gene. CDR3 sequence: CASSTAGTGSYNEQFF. The CDR3 nucleotides read TGTGCCAGCAGCACCGCCGGGACAGGTTCTTACAATGAGCAGTTCTTC.

This chain joins TRBV25-1 and TRBJ1-5; 9 nucleotides agree with TRBD1. Germline-derived CDR1 and CDR2 are MGHDK and SYGVNS. J was trimmed by 4 bases and V by 4 bases; bases with no gene match: 2. The CDR3 sequence is 14 residues long. CDR3 amino acids: CASSGTGENQPQHF. The CDR3 region has the DNA TGTGCCAGCAGTGGGACAGGGGAAAATCAGCCCCAGCATTTT.

The CDR3 region has the DNA TGTGCCAGCAGCTCCCTAGCTACAGGGAACTATGGCTACACCTTC. Translation gives CASSSLATGNYGYTF. The chain links TRBV11-2 to TRBJ1-2, with D possibly being TRBD1 (6 bases). V lost 4 bases to trimming and J lost 2 bases, with 14 bases between them. The CDR3 is made up of 15 amino acids. Germline values: CDR1 SGHAT, CDR2 FQNNGV.

The chain uses TRBV6-2 or TRBV6-3 and TRBJ2-3, with unresolved D. The length of the CDR3 is 14 residues. Germline V gives CDR1 MNHEY, CDR2 SVGEGT. The ends were cut back, 5 bases at V and 5 bases at J, with 14 bases in the middle. The CDR3 loop is CASSPLQRIDTQYF. CDR3 in DNA: TGTGCCAGCAGTCCGCTCCAGCGAATAGATACGCAGTATTTT.

J is TRBJ1-5 and V is TRBV27; D unclear. The CDR3 has 17 residues. Germline V CDR1 and CDR2: MNHEY, SMNVEV (reference sequence). Trimming pared 2 bases from V and 4 bases from J, leaving 18 bases between. The CDR3 DNA reads TGTGCCAGCAGTTTAAGGTCACAGACGCTGGTAAATCAGCCCCAGCATTTT. Protein: CASSLRSQTLVNQPQHF.

This clone occurred a few times. The chain has TRBV14 and TRBJ2-3, with 7 bases identical to TRBD2. Germline CDR1 and CDR2: SGHDN and FVKESK. The V and J ends lost 3 bases and 7 bases, in that order; junction bases with no gene match: 19. This CDR3 region has 18 residues. The CDR3, as DNA: TGTGCCAGCAGCCAGTGGGGGAGATCCGGGGACTACCAATATACGCAGTATTTT. Translation gives CASSQWGRSGDYQYTQYF.

The chain joins TRBV29-1 to TRBJ2-5; D remains ambiguous. The germline gives CDR1 SQVTM, CDR2 ANQGSEA. V was shortened by 4 bases and J by 2 bases, with 11 bases between the two germline ends. The CDR3 runs 13 residues. In DNA, the CDR3 is TGCAGCGTTGTACCACAGCCTCAAGAGACCCAGTACTTC. It encodes CSVVPQPQETQYF.

This clone was counted only a few times. The J gene is TRBJ1-3, the V gene TRBV6-1; D is unresolved. The CDR3 has 16 amino acids. The V gene's germline CDR1 is MNHNS and CDR2 SASEGT. Trimming left V 1 base short and J 0 bases short, with 10 bases between. This CDR3 reads CASSEVVRISGNTIYF. The CDR3 bases are TGTGCCAGCAGTGAAGTGGTGAGGATCTCTGGAAACACCATATATTTT.

This chain uses TRBV5-1 with TRBJ2-1; 7 bases line up with TRBD2. The germline V gene has CDR1 SGHRS and CDR2 YFSETQ. The CDR3 is 14 amino acids. Losses at the gene ends were 4 bases for V and 6 bases for J; bases not matched to a gene: 7. The CDR3 DNA sequence: TGCGCCAGCAGCCCCGGGGGGATTGGCAATGAGCAGTTCTTC. It translates to CASSPGGIGNEQFF.

This chain uses TRBV4-3 with TRBJ1-2; TRBD1 matches 7 bases. Germline values: CDR1 LGHNA, CDR2 YSLEER. Unmatched junction bases numbered 10, after V lost 1 base and J lost 5 bases. CDR3 length: 16 residues. This chain's CDR3 is CASSQVDRDLDYGYTF. The CDR3 bases are TGCGCCAGCAGCCAAGTAGACAGGGACTTGGATTATGGCTACACCTTC.

The chain has TRBV15 and TRBJ2-1; 7 positions agree with TRBD2. This CDR3 is built from 15 residues. The J segment lost 3 bases and the V segment lost 9 bases, leaving 11 bases of the junction unmatched. Per the germline V gene, CDR1 is LNHNV and CDR2 is YYDKDF (reference sequence). The CDR3 here is CATNNDGGNYNEQFF. CDR3 in DNA: TGTGCCACTAACAACGACGGGGGGAACTACAATGAGCAGTTCTTC.

This sequence joins TRBV28 and TRBJ2-1; D is possibly TRBD2 (5 bases). Germline CDR1 MDHEN, CDR2 SYDVKM. V lost 4 bases, J lost 3 bases, and 16 bases lay in between. The length of the CDR3 is 16 residues. CDR3 nucleotide sequence: TGTGCCAGCAGTTCCCAATCCCCTAGCTTCTACAATGAGCAGTTCTTC. It codes for CASSSQSPSFYNEQFF.

The chain couples TRBV7-2 to TRBJ2-4, with 10 nucleotides matching TRBD2. The CDR3 extends over 17 amino acids. Trimming cost V 2 bases and J 0 bases; bases outside gene matches: 4. Germline V gene sequence: CDR1 SGHTA, CDR2 FQGNSA. The CDR3 sequence: CASSLYTSGIAKNIQYF. In DNA form, the CDR3 reads TGTGCCAGCAGCTTATATACTAGCGGGATAGCCAAAAACATTCAGTACTTC.

This clone has only one observation. V usage is TRBV2 and J usage is TRBJ1-1, with TRBD1 identical over 7 bases. Per the germline V gene, CDR1 is SNHLY and CDR2 is FYNNEI. This CDR3 spans 12 amino acids. V dropped 6 bases and J dropped 5; count of bases not matched to a gene: 3. For the CDR3, the DNA is TGTGCCAGCAGCCAGGGGGAGACTGAAGCTTTCTTT. It translates to CASSQGETEAFF.

This clone was seen only a few times. The chain has TRBV2 and TRBJ1-2; 8 bases are a match to TRBD1. The J segment lost 6 bases and the V segment lost 8 bases, leaving 8 bases of the junction unmatched. This CDR3 has 13 residues. Looked up from germline, CDR1 is SNHLY and CDR2 is FYNNEI. For the CDR3, the DNA is TGTGCCAGCCGCTGGACAGGGTGGGATGGCTACACCTTC. Protein sequence: CASRWTGWDGYTF.

The CDR3 nucleotides are TGTGCCAGCAGCTTAGAGTCCGAGGGGGCTCACGGTGATACGCAGTATTTT. Amino acids: CASSLESEGAHGDTQYF. V and J are TRBV7-9 and TRBJ2-3; TRBD1 agrees at 7 bases. The CDR3 spans 17 residues. Looked up from germline, CDR1 is SEHNR and CDR2 is FQNEAQ (reference sequence). J gave up 6 bases and V 1 base, and 13 bases lay outside the gene matches.

This clone was detected only a few times. This chain links TRBV11-2 with TRBJ1-1, with 7 positions matching TRBD1. Per the germline V gene, CDR1 is SGHAT and CDR2 is FQNNGV. This CDR3 is built from 14 residues. Germline trimming cut 7 bases from V and 4 bases from J; bases unmatched to any gene: 9. The chain's CDR3 is CASTIRTGSTEAFF. CDR3 nucleotides: TGTGCCAGCACCATCCGGACAGGAAGCACTGAAGCTTTCTTT.

The rearrangement links TRBV27 to TRBJ1-1, with D unresolved. The CDR3 runs 13 residues. The V gene's germline CDR1 is MNHEY and CDR2 SMNVEV (reference sequence). V dropped 1 base and J dropped 1 base, with 4 bases sitting between them. This chain's CDR3 is CASSLFRNTEAFF. The CDR3 DNA reads as TGTGCCAGCAGTTTATTCAGGAACACTGAAGCTTTCTTT.

CDR3: CASTPGQGWDTQYF. CDR3 bases: TGTGCCAGTACCCCGGGACAGGGGTGGGATACGCAGTATTTT. V is TRBV19 and J is TRBJ2-3; 10 nucleotides align to TRBD1. CDR1 and CDR2 (germline): LNHDA, SQIVND (reference sequence). After removal of 7 bases from V and 6 bases from J, the junction contained 7 bases not matched to a gene. The CDR3 sequence is 14 residues long.

The chain is built from TRBV5-1 and TRBJ1-4; D might be TRBD1 (6 bases). This CDR3 region has 15 residues. V was trimmed by 0 bases and J by 8 bases, leaving 14 bases between them. CDR1 SGHRS and CDR2 YFSETQ come from the germline V gene. The CDR3 region has the DNA TGCGCCAGCAGCTTGGCTACAGGGTTTAACGAAAAACTGTTTTTT. Its translation: CASSLATGFNEKLFF.

This clone turned up a few times. This chain links TRBV6-5 with TRBJ2-3; the match to TRBD1 covers 8 bases. The trim removed 5 bases at V and 6 bases at J, leaving 4 bases unmatched. There are 13 residues in the CDR3. The V gene's germline CDR1 is MNHEY and CDR2 SVGAGI. For the CDR3, the DNA is TGTGCCAGCAGTCTACAGGGGGAGGATACGCAGTATTTT. This gives the protein CASSLQGEDTQYF.

V and J are TRBV5-5 and TRBJ2-3; D is undetermined. In germline, CDR1 is SGHKS, CDR2 YYEKEE (reference sequence). The CDR3 sequence is 13 residues long. V lost 7 bases and J lost 4, with 13 bases in between. CDR3 nucleotide sequence: TGTGCCAGCTCGGGTAGAACGTCAGATACGCAGTATTTT. Amino acids: CASSGRTSDTQYF.

The chain combines TRBV7-9 with TRBJ1-1; 8 nucleotides match TRBD1. J gave up 5 bases and V 5 bases, and 7 bases lay outside the gene matches. The CDR3 totals 14 residues. From germline, CDR1 is SEHNR and CDR2 FQNEAQ (reference sequence). CDR3 sequence reads: CASSPGQGPTEAFF. The CDR3 DNA reads as TGTGCCAGCAGCCCCGGACAGGGCCCGACTGAAGCTTTCTTT.